Listed here are 12 T cell receptor beta chains from one sample, sequenced in a study of immune heterogeneity within non-small cell lung tumors. Multiplex PCR with 32 V and 13 J primers amplified TCR beta CDR3. TCRdb ran MiXCR on the multiplex PCR reads and lists one entry per CDR3 protein. The sample holds 22,000 or so distinct CDR3 sequences, 25% to 35% seen once. Template material for each sample was 550 to 650 ng of bulk tumor genomic DNA. Primary tumors were biopsied several times each, far apart, intraoperatively. Patients had untreated, newly diagnosed non-small cell lung cancer and underwent curative surgery. The specimen was lung tumor tissue. Source of these receptors: a man aged 40-55 years with non-small cell lung cancer.

On this clonotype itself: The conserved closing phenylalanine or tryptophan is absent in this CDR3, likely reflecting a read error. This sequence joins TRBV3-1 and TRBJ2-2; D is possibly TRBD1 (5 bases). The germline V gene has CDR1 LGHDT and CDR2 YNNKEL (reference sequence). V lost 2 bases and J 5 bases, leaving 12 bases between the germline ends. The CDR3 length is 15 residues. CDR3 DNA: TGTGCCAGCAGCCAACGTATACAGGCTACCGGGGAGCTGTTTTCT. Translation: CASSQRIQATGELFS.

The genes are TRBV11-2 and TRBJ2-7; weak D call: TRBD2 (5 bases). Germline V CDR1 and CDR2: SGHAT, FQNNGV. The CDR3 is 13 residues long. The CDR3 spells CNSSLGGSYEQYF. The CDR3 DNA reads TGTAACAGCAGCTTAGGTGGGAGTTACGAGCAGTACTTC.

Only a few counts were recorded for this clonotype. V and J are TRBV5-1 and TRBJ2-1; TRBD2 matches at 7 bases. Trimming cost V 4 bases and J 7 bases; bases outside gene matches: 5. This CDR3 spans 13 amino acids. CDR1 is SGHRS, CDR2 YFSETQ, per germline. The CDR3 bases are TGCGCCAGCAGCCCCAGAGCGGGGAATGAGCAGTTCTTC. Its translation: CASSPRAGNEQFF.

About this clonotype: A much bigger clone sits one base away, suggesting this may be a read error. This chain connects TRBV3-1 to TRBJ1-5; 7 nucleotides line up with TRBD1. Germline CDR1 and CDR2: LGHDT and YNNKEL (reference sequence). There are 16 residues in the CDR3. This CDR3 is CVSSLGQAVGNQPQHF. CDR3 nucleotides: TGTGTCAGCAGCCTCGGACAGGCGGTAGGGAATCAGCCCCAGCATTTT.

Ten or more counts support this clonotype. The rearrangement links TRBV6-1 to TRBJ1-2, with a weak D call TRBD1 (5 bases). Trimming left V 7 bases short and J 3 bases short, with 12 bases between. The CDR3 sequence is 13 residues long. The germline V gene encodes CDR1 MNHNS and CDR2 SASEGT. CDR3: CASMTVGHYGYTF. CDR3 in DNA: TGTGCCAGCATGACCGTGGGACACTATGGCTACACCTTC.

By its share, this clonotype is medium-sized. The V call is TRBV30, the J call TRBJ2-7, with D maybe TRBD1 (5 bases). Germline V gene sequence: CDR1 GTSNPN, CDR2 SVGIG (reference sequence). This CDR3 comprises 12 residues. Deletions cut 3 bases from V and 6 bases from J, with 12 bases between. The CDR3 is CAWRAQGFEQYF. The CDR3 nucleotides are TGTGCCTGGAGGGCCCAGGGTTTCGAGCAGTACTTC.

This clonotype was seen ten or more times. The genes are TRBV27 and TRBJ2-6; 7 bases map to TRBD1. Germline V CDR1 and CDR2: MNHEY, SMNVEV (reference sequence). Trimming at V came to 2 bases and at J to 0 bases, leaving 7 bases not matched to a gene. The CDR3 contains 18 residues. CDR3 sequence (DNA): TGTGCCAGCAGTTTAAGGGGGCAGACAGACTCTGGGGCCAACGTCCTGACTTTC. Residues: CASSLRGQTDSGANVLTF.

On this clonotype: Relative to the germline gene, one junction end is altered; a read error may explain this. The rearrangement links TRBV9 to TRBJ1-6; TRBD1 matches at 7 bases. CDR3 length: 15 residues. Germline CDR1 is SGDLS and CDR2 is YYNGEE. This chain's CDR3 is CANSVKAGGNSTLHF. CDR3 sequence (DNA): TGTGCCAACAGCGTGAAGGCAGGGGGTAATTCAACCCTCCACTTT.

The chain couples TRBV20-1 to TRBJ2-3; possibly TRBD2 for D (6 bases). This CDR3 has 13 amino acids. Deletions cut 4 bases from V and 2 bases from J, with 10 bases between. CDR1 is DFQATT, CDR2 SNEGSKA, per germline (reference sequence). CDR3 sequence reads: CSAKGLSTDTQYF. The CDR3 nucleotides are TGCAGTGCTAAGGGACTCTCCACAGATACGCAGTATTTT.

V gene TRBV18 combines with J gene TRBJ2-2; TRBD2 might be the D (7 bases). Germline V gene lookup returns CDR1 KGHSH and CDR2 LQKENI. The germline V and J ends were trimmed by 6 bases and 0 bases, with 17 bases remaining between them. This CDR3 region has 17 residues. Here the CDR3 reads CASSRKGEGANTGELFF. The CDR3 nucleotides are TGTGCCAGCTCCCGGAAAGGGGAGGGGGCGAACACCGGGGAGCTGTTTTTT. Full variable domain (remainder filled in from reference TRBV18 and TRBJ2-2): NAGVMQNPRHLVRRRGQEARLRCSPMKGHSHVYWYRQLPEEGLKFMVYLQKENIIDESGMPKERFSAEFPKEGPSILRIQQVVRGDSAAYFCASSRKGEGANTGELFFGEGSRLTVL.

This clonotype was seen more than once but under ten times. The rearrangement links TRBV19 to TRBJ2-1, with no clear D. The CDR3 has 16 amino acids. With 3 bases removed from V and 0 bases from J, the gap between germline ends came to 12 bases. The germline V gene has CDR1 LNHDA and CDR2 SQIVND (reference sequence). The CDR3, as DNA: TGTGCCAGTAGTATGGGTAATCCGAGCTCCTACAATGAGCAGTTCTTC. It translates to CASSMGNPSSYNEQFF.

The chain links TRBV6-1 to TRBJ1-3; D may be TRBD1 (6 bases). The germline V and J ends were trimmed by 5 bases and 0 bases, with 17 bases remaining between them. Germline lookup yields CDR1 MNHNS and CDR2 SASEGT. This CDR3 contains 17 residues. The CDR3 region has the DNA TGTGCCAGCAGTTCCGACCTTACAGGGTTCTCTGGAAACACCATATATTTT. Residues: CASSSDLTGFSGNTIYF.